The 12 T cell receptor beta chains given below trace back to one sample, sequenced in a study of blood T cell repertoires in COVID-19. Sequenced by immunoSEQ multiplex PCR; TCRdb stores in-frame clones only, minus some. This sample has 63,000 or so clones, with roughly four fifths found just once. Sequences were obtained from peripheral blood. All receptors come from a human donor in a cohort sampled during active COVID-19.

The chain joins TRBV6-5 to TRBJ2-7, with TRBD1 matching 7 bases. Germline CDR1 reads MNHEY; CDR2 reads SVGAGI. CDR3 length: 13 residues. With V trimmed by 4 bases and J by 3 bases, 3 bases remained unmatched. The DNA for the CDR3 is TGTGCCAGCAGTTCGGGACAGCTCTACGAGCAGTACTTC. Its protein is CASSSGQLYEQYF.

This clone was picked up a small number of times. The chain carries TRBV9 and TRBJ2-7; 11 bases match TRBD1. The CDR3 runs 15 residues. Unmatched junction bases numbered 5, after V lost 3 bases and J lost 3 bases. CDR1 and CDR2 from the germline V gene are SGDLS and YYNGEE. CDR3 sequence reads: CASSASGTGGYEQYF. The CDR3 DNA follows: TGTGCCAGCAGCGCCTCCGGGACAGGGGGCTACGAGCAGTACTTC.

The chain has TRBV5-1 and TRBJ2-5; TRBD2 might be the D (5 bases). Trimming left V 0 bases short and J 5 bases short, with 11 bases between. This CDR3 contains 14 residues. Germline V CDR1 and CDR2: SGHRS, YFSETQ. The CDR3 protein is CASSLAGVLETQYF. Written as DNA, the CDR3 is TGCGCCAGCAGCTTGGCCGGGGTTTTGGAGACCCAGTACTTC.

The gene calls are TRBV2 and TRBJ1-1, with D possibly being TRBD1 (6 bases). The germline gives CDR1 SNHLY, CDR2 FYNNEI. The V and J ends lost 8 bases and 10 bases respectively, with 23 bases between them. The CDR3 consists of 14 residues. The CDR3 sequence: CASWGGAGTLGAFF. CDR3 sequence (DNA): TGTGCCAGCTGGGGGGGCGCGGGGACCCTTGGAGCTTTCTTT.

This chain joins TRBV30 and TRBJ2-5; 10 nucleotides align to TRBD2. Trimming took 2 bases from V and 7 from J; bases not matched to a gene: 13. The germline gives CDR1 GTSNPN, CDR2 SVGIG (reference sequence). The CDR3 covers 16 residues. CDR3 residues: CAWSSTGLAFGGTQYF. The CDR3 nucleotides are TGTGCCTGGAGTTCAACGGGACTAGCGTTTGGTGGGACCCAGTACTTC.

This chain links TRBV4-1 with TRBJ2-7; TRBD1 matches at 10 bases. The CDR3 runs 15 residues. The J segment lost 2 bases and the V segment lost 4 bases, leaving 5 bases of the junction unmatched. CDR1 and CDR2 (germline): MGHRA, YSYEKL. The CDR3 region is CASSPTGTGAYEQYF. As DNA, the CDR3 is TGCGCCAGCAGCCCCACCGGGACAGGGGCCTACGAGCAGTACTTC.

The J gene is TRBJ2-6, the V gene TRBV28, with 7 positions matching TRBD1. Per the germline V gene, CDR1 is MDHEN and CDR2 is SYDVKM. The CDR3 covers 20 residues. V was pared by 6 bases and J by 1 base, with 18 bases of the junction left unmatched. The CDR3 here is CASSPAAGGKRSSGANVLTF. The CDR3 DNA follows: TGTGCCAGCAGCCCGGCGGCAGGGGGTAAGCGGAGTTCTGGGGCCAACGTCCTGACTTTC. Full variable domain (rest looked up from reference TRBV28 and TRBJ2-6): DVKVTQSSRYLVKRTGEKVFLECVQDMDHENMFWYRQDPGLGLRLIYFSYDVKMKEKGDIPEGYSVSREKKERFSLILESASTNQTSMYLCASSPAAGGKRSSGANVLTFGAGSRLTVL.

This clone has a single count. V gene TRBV7-2 combines with J gene TRBJ2-3; 7 positions agree with TRBD2. The V gene end was trimmed by 2 bases and the J gene end by 4 bases; junction bases not matched to a gene: 9. Germline CDR1 SGHTA, CDR2 FQGNSA. The CDR3 runs to 16 residues. The CDR3 coding sequence is TGTGCCAGCAGCTTAAAGCTTGGCGGGAGTTCAGATACGCAGTATTTT. Its translation is CASSLKLGGSSDTQYF.

The rearrangement uses TRBV4-3 and TRBJ1-2, with 7 bases lining up with TRBD1. The length of the CDR3 is 17 residues. V lost 0 bases to trimming and J lost 4 bases; unmatched junction nucleotides: 11. CDR1 is LGHNA, CDR2 YSLEER, per germline. CDR3 in DNA: TGCGCCAGCAGCCAAGATGGGGGGTCGACAGGGATCTATGGCTACACCTTC. Translation: CASSQDGGSTGIYGYTF.

The chain combines TRBV27 with TRBJ2-7, with TRBD2 matching 13 bases. Germline CDR1 and CDR2: MNHEY and SMNVEV (reference sequence). The CDR3 has 21 amino acids. With V trimmed by 7 bases and J by 3 bases, 24 bases remained unmatched. CDR3 DNA: TGTGCCAGCACCACTAGCGGGAGGGCCAAAGGAGATCCTTCAGTAATCTACGAGCAGTACTTC. Protein sequence: CASTTSGRAKGDPSVIYEQYF.

The CDR3 DNA is TGTGCCAGCAGCCGAGGACAGGGGACACTATATGGCTACACCTTC. Its protein product is CASSRGQGTLYGYTF. The V gene is TRBV9, the J gene TRBJ1-2, with TRBD1 matching over 9 bases. CDR1 is SGDLS, CDR2 YYNGEE, per germline. This CDR3 spans 15 amino acids. J gave up 5 bases and V 4 bases, and 9 bases lay outside the gene matches. The full variable domain, completed using reference TRBV9 and TRBJ1-2, is DSGVTQTPKHLITATGQRVTLRCSPRSGDLSVYWYQQSLDQGLQFLIQYYNGEERAKGNILERFSAQQFPDLHSELNLSSLELGDSALYFCASSRGQGTLYGYTFGSGTRLTVV.

This chain connects TRBV5-4 to TRBJ1-1; 8 nucleotides align to TRBD1. This CDR3 spans 14 amino acids. V lost 2 bases, J lost 5 bases, and 5 bases stayed unmatched. Germline loops: CDR1 SGHNT, CDR2 YYREEE (reference sequence). The CDR3 is CASSFGQGDTEAFF. In DNA, the CDR3 is TGTGCCAGCAGCTTTGGACAGGGCGATACTGAAGCTTTCTTT.